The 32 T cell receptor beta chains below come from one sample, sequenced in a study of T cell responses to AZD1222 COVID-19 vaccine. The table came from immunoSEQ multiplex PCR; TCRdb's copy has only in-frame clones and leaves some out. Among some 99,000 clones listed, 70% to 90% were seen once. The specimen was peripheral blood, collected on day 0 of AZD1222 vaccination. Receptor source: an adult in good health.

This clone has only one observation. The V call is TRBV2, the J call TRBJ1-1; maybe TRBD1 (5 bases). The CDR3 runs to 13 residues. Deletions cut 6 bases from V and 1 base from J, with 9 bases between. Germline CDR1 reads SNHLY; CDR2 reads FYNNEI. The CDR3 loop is CASSITGNTEAFF. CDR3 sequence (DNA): TGTGCCAGCAGCATTACAGGGAACACTGAAGCTTTCTTT.

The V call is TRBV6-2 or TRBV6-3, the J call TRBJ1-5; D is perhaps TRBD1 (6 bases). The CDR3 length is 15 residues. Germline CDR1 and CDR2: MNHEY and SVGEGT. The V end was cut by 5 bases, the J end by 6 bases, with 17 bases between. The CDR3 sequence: CASSPRGPRSQPQHF. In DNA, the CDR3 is TGTGCCAGCAGTCCCAGGGGCCCTAGGAGTCAGCCCCAGCATTTT.

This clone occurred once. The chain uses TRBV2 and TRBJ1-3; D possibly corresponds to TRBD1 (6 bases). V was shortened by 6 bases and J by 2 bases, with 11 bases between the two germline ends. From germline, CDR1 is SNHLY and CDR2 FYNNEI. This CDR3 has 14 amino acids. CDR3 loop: CASSVQGPGNTIYF. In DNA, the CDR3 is TGTGCCAGCAGCGTACAGGGACCTGGAAACACCATATATTTT.

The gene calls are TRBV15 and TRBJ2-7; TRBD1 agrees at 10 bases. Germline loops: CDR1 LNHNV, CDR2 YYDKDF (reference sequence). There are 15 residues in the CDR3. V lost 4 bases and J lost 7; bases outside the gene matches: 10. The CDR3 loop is CATSTTTGGLGEQYF. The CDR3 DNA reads TGTGCCACCAGCACGACGACAGGGGGCCTGGGGGAGCAGTACTTC.

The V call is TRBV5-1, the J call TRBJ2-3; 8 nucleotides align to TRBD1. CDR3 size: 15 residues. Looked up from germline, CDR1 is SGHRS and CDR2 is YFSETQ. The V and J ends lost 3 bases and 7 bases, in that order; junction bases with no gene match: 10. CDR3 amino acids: CASSSPGQVGNTQYF. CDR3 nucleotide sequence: TGCGCCAGCAGCTCCCCGGGACAGGTGGGGAATACGCAGTATTTT.

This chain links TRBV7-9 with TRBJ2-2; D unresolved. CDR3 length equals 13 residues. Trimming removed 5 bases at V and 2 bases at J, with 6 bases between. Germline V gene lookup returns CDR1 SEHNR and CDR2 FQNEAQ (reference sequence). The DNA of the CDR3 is TGTGCCAGCAGCCGCTACAACACCGGGGAGCTGTTTTTT. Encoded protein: CASSRYNTGELFF.

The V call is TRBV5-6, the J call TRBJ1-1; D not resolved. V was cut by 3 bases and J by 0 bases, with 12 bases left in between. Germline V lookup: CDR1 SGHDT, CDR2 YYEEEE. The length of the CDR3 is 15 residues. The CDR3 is CASSSERTLNTEAFF. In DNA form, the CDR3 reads TGTGCCAGCAGCTCCGAACGGACGTTGAACACTGAAGCTTTCTTT.

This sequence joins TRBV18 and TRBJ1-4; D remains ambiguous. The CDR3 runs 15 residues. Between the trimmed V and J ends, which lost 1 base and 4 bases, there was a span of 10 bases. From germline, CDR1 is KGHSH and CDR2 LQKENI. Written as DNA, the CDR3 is TGTGCCAGCTCACCACTGGGGTTGGTTAATGAAAAACTGTTTTTT. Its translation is CASSPLGLVNEKLFF.

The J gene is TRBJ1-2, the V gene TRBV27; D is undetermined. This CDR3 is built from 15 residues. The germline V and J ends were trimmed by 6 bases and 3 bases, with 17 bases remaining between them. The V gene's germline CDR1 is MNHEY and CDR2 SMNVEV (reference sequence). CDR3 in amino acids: CASRWGTKRDYGYTF. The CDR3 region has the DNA TGTGCCAGCAGGTGGGGTACTAAGAGGGACTATGGCTACACCTTC.

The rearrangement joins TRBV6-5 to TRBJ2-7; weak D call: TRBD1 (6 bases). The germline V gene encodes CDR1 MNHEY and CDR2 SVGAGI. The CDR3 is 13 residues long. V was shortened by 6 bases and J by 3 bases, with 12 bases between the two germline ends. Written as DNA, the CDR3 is TGTGCCAGCAGCCGACAGGACTTCTACGAGCAGTACTTC. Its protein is CASSRQDFYEQYF.

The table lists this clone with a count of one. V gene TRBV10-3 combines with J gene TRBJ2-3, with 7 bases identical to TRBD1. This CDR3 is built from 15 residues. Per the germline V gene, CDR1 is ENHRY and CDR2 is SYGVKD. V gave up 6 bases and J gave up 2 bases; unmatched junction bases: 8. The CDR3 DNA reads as TGTGCCATCAGGAATCCGGGACAGTCCACAGATACGCAGTATTTT. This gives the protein CAIRNPGQSTDTQYF.

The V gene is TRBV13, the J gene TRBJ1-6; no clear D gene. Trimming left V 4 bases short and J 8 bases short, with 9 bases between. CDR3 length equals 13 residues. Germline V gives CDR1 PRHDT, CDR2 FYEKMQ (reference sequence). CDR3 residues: CASSSRIDSPLHF. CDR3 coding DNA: TGTGCCAGCAGCTCCCGGATAGATTCACCCCTCCACTTT.

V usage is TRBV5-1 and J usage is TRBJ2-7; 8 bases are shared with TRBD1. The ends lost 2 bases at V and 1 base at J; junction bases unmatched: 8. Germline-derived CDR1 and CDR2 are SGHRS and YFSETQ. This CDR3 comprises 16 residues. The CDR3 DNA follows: TGCGCCAGCAGCTTATCCGGGACAGGTATATCCTACGAGCAGTACTTC. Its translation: CASSLSGTGISYEQYF.

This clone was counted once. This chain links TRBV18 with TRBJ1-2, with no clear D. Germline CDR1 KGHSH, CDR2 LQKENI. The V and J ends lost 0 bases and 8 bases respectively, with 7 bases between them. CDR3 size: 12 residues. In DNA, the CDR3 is TGTGCCAGCTCACCACCAGATAGCGGCTACACCTTC. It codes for CASSPPDSGYTF.

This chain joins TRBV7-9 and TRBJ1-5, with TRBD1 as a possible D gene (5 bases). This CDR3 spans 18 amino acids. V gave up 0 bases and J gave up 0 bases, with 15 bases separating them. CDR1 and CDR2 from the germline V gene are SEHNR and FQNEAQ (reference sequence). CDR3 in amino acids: CASSLAAPGPYSNQPQHF. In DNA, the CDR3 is TGTGCCAGCAGCTTAGCGGCACCGGGGCCTTATAGCAATCAGCCCCAGCATTTT.

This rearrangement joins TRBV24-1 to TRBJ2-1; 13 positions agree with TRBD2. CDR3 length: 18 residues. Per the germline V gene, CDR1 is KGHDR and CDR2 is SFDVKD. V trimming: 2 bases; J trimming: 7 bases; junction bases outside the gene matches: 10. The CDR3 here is CATSDSLRLAGGRNEQFF. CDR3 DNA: TGTGCCACCAGTGATTCTCTTCGACTAGCGGGGGGAAGGAATGAGCAGTTCTTC.

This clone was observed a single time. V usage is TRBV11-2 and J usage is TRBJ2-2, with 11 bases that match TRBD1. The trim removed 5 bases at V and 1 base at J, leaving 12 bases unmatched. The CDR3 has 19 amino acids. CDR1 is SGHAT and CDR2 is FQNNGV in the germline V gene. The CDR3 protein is CASSTSFRTGGKNTGELFF. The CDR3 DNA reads TGTGCCAGCAGCACCTCTTTTAGGACAGGGGGCAAGAACACCGGGGAGCTGTTTTTT.

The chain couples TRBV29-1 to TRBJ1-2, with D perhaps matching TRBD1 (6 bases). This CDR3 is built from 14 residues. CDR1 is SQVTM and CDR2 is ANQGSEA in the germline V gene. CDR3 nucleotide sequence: TGCACCATCCTTTCTGGGGGGCGAGGCTATGGCTACACCTTC. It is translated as CTILSGGRGYGYTF.

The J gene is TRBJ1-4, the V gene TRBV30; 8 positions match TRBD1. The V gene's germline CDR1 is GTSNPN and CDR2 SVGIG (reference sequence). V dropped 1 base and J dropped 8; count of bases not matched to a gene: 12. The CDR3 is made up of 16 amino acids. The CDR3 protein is CAWSEGAGGGREKLFF. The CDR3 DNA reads TGTGCCTGGAGTGAAGGCGCAGGGGGCGGAAGGGAAAAACTGTTTTTT.

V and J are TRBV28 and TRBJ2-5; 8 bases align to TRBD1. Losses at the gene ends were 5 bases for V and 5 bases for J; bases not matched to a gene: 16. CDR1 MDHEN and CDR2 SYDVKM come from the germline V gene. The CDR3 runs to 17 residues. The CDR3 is CASSRLTGAGLGETQYF. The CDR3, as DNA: TGTGCCAGCAGTCGCCTGACAGGGGCCGGCCTCGGGGAGACCCAGTACTTC.

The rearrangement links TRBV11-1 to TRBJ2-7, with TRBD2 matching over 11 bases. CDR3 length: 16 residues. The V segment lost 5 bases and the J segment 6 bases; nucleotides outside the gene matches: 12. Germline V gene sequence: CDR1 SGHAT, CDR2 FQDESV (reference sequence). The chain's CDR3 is CASSPGTSGSTGEQYV. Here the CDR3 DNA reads TGTGCCAGCAGCCCTGGGACTAGCGGATCGACCGGCGAGCAGTACGTC.

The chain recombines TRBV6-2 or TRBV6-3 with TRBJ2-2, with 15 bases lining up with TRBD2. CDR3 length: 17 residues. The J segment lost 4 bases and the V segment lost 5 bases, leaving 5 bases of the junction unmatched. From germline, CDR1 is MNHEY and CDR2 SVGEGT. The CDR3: CASSRWTSGRGTGELFF. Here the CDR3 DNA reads TGTGCCAGCAGTCGCTGGACTAGCGGGAGGGGCACCGGGGAGCTGTTTTTT.

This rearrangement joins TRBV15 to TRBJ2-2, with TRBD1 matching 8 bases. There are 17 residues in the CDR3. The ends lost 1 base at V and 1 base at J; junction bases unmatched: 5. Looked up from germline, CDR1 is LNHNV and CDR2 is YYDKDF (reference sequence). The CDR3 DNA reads TGTGCCACCAGCAGAGTCTCCGGGACAGGGAACACCGGGGAGCTGTTTTTT. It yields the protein CATSRVSGTGNTGELFF. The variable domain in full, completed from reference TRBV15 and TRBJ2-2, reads DAMVIQNPRYQVTQFGKPVTLSCSQTLNHNVMYWYQQKSSQAPKLLFHYYDKDFNNEADTPDNFQSRRPNTSFCFLDIRSPGLGDTAMYLCATSRVSGTGNTGELFFGEGSRLTVL.

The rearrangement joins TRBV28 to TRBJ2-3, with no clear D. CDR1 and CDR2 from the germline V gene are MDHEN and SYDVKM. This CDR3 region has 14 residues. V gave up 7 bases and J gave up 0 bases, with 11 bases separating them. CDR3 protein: CASTGVRSTDTQYF. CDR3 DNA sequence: TGTGCCAGCACTGGGGTGAGGAGCACAGATACGCAGTATTTT.

CDR3 protein: CASSYPTGRLGPQHF. As DNA, the CDR3 is TGTGCCAGCAGTTACCCGACAGGACGCCTAGGGCCCCAGCATTTT. The V call is TRBV6-6, the J call TRBJ1-5, with D perhaps matching TRBD1 (6 bases). From germline, CDR1 is MNHNY and CDR2 SVGAGI (reference sequence). The CDR3 runs 15 residues. V lost 2 bases, J lost 9 bases, and 17 bases lay in between.

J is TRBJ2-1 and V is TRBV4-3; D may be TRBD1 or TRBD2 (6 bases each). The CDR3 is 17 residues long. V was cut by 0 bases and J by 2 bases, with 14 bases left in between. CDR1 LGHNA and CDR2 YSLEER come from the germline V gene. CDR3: CASSQDGGGPPYNEQFF. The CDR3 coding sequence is TGCGCCAGCAGCCAAGACGGAGGGGGGCCGCCCTACAATGAGCAGTTCTTC.

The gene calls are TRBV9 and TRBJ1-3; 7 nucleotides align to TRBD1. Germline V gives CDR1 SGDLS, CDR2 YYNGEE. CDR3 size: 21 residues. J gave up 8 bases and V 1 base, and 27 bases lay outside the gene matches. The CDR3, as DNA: TGTGCCAGCAGCGTACCCCCCCACAGGGGTTACCTATCTAGACGTTCGGACACCATATATTTT. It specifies CASSVPPHRGYLSRRSDTIYF.

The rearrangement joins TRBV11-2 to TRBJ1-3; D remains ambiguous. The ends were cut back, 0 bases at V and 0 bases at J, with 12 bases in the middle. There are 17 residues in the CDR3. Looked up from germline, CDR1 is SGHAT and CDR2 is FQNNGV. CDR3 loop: CASSLEWLGSSGNTIYF. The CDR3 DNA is TGTGCCAGCAGCTTAGAATGGCTGGGGAGCTCTGGAAACACCATATATTTT.

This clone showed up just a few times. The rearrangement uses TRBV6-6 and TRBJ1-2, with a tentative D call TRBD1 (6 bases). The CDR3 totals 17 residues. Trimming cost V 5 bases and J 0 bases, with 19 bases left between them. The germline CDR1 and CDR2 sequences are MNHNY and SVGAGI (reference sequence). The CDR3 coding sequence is TGTGCCAGCAGTCCCGGAGGGGGGAATAGGGCTAACTATGGCTACACCTTC. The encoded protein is CASSPGGGNRANYGYTF.

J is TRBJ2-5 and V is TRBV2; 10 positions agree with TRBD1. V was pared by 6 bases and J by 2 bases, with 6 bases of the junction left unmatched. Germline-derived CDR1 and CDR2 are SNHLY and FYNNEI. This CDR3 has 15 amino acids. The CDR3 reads CASRGGGQGQETQYF. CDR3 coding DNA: TGTGCCAGCAGGGGAGGGGGACAGGGGCAAGAGACCCAGTACTTC.

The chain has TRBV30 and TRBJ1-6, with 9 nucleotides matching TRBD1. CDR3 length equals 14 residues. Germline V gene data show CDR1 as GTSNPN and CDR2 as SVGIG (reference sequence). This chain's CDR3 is CAALGTGSHSPLHF. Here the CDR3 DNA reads TGTGCTGCTCTGGGGACAGGGTCTCATTCACCCCTCCACTTT.

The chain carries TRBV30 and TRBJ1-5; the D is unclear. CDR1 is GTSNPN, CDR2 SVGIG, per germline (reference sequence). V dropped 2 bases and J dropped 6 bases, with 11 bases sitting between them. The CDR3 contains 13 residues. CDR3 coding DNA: TGTGCCTGGAGTAACGGGGAGGGTCAGCCCCAGCATTTT. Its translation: CAWSNGEGQPQHF. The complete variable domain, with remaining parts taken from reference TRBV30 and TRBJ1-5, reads SQTIHQWPATLVQPVGSPLSLECTVEGTSNPNLYWYRQAAGRGLQLLFYSVGIGQISSEVPQNLSASRPQDRQFILSSKKLLLSDSGFYLCAWSNGEGQPQHFGDGTRLSIL.